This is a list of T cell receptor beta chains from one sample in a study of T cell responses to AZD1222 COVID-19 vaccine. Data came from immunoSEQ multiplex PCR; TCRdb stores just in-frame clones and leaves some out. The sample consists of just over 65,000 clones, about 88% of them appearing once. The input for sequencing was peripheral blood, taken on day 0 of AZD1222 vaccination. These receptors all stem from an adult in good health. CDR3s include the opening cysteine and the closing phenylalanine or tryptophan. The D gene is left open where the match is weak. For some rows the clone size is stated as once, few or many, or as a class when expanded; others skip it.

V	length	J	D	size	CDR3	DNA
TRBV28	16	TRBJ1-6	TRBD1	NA	CASSLTGTGRLGPLHF	TGTGCCAGCAGTTTAACCGGGACAGGCCGGTTAGGACCCCTCCACTTT
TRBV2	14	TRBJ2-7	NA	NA	CASSEALHGAEQYF	TGTGCCAGCAGTGAAGCGCTTCACGGCGCCGAGCAGTACTTC
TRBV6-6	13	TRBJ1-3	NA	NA	CASSDTTGNTIYF	TGTGCCAGCAGTGACACGACTGGAAACACCATATATTTT
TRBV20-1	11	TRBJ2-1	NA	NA	CSATQGGEQFF	TGCAGTGCTACCCAGGGTGGTGAGCAGTTCTTC
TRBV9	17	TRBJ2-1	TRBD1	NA	CASSASTGVGSYNEQFF	TGTGCCAGCAGCGCCTCGACAGGGGTCGGCTCCTACAATGAGCAGTTCTTC
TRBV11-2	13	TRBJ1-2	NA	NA	CASSLGGRYGYTF	TGTGCCAGCAGCTTAGGCGGCAGATATGGCTACACCTTC
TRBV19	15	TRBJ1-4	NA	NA	CASSPRAASQEKLFF	TGTGCCAGTAGTCCCCGGGCAGCGTCACAGGAAAAACTGTTTTTT
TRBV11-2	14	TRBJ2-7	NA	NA	CASSLYREGHEQYF	TGTGCCAGCAGCCTTTACAGGGAGGGGCACGAGCAGTACTTC
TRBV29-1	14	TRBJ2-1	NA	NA	CSVELGGAYNEQFF	TGCAGCGTTGAATTAGGCGGGGCCTACAATGAGCAGTTCTTC
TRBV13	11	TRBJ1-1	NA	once	CASALNTEAFF	TGTGCCAGCGCCCTGAACACTGAAGCTTTCTTT
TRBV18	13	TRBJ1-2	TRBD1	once	CASSPTRQGIGTF	TGTGCCAGCTCACCGACCAGACAGGGGATCGGCACCTTC
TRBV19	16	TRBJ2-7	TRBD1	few	CASNKGAGTGGAEQYF	TGTGCCAGTAACAAGGGGGCCGGGACAGGGGGCGCCGAGCAGTACTTC
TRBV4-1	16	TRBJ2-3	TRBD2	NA	CASSQESSGRTDTQYF	TGCGCCAGCAGCCAAGAGTCTAGCGGGCGCACAGATACGCAGTATTTT
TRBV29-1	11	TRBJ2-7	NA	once	CSVVRSSEQYF	TGCAGCGTTGTTCGATCGTCCGAGCAGTACTTC
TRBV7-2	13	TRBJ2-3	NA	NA	CASSLGGTDTQYF	TGTGCCAGCAGCTTAGGTGGCACAGATACGCAGTATTTT
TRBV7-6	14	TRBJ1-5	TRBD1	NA	CASSLTPGGQPQHF	TGTGCCAGCAGCTTAACGCCAGGGGGGCAGCCCCAGCATTTT
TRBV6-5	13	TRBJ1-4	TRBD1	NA	CASSDRVNEKLFF	TGTGCCAGCAGCGACAGGGTAAATGAAAAACTGTTTTTT
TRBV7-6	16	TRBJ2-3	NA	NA	CASSPSRGRSRDTQYF	TGTGCCAGCAGCCCCTCGAGGGGACGGTCGCGAGATACGCAGTATTTT
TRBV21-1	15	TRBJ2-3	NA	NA	CASSKVARSGYTQYF	TGTGCCAGCAGCAAAGTGGCACGGTCCGGTTATACGCAGTATTTT
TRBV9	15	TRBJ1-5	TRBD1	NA	CASSRQGFGNQPQHF	TGTGCCAGCAGCAGACAGGGATTTGGCAATCAGCCCCAGCATTTT
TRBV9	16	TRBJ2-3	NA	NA	CASSVELAASTDTQYF	TGTGCCAGCAGCGTAGAGTTAGCGGCCAGCACAGATACGCAGTATTTT
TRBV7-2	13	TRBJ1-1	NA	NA	CASSLDGGMRAFF	TGTGCCAGCAGCTTAGATGGGGGGATGAGAGCTTTCTTT
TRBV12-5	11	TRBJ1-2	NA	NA	CVSGFNYDYTF	TGTGTCTCGGGGTTTAACTATGACTACACCTTC
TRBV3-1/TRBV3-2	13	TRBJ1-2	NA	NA	CASSQSRSYGYTF	TGTGCCAGCAGCCAATCACGGTCCTATGGCTACACCTTC
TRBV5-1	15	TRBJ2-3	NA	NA	CASSLSGGVGDTQYF	TGCGCCAGCAGCTTAAGTGGAGGGGTTGGAGATACGCAGTATTTT
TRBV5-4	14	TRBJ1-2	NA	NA	CASSLVGRNYGYTF	TGTGCCAGCAGCTTGGTGGGACGCAACTATGGCTACACCTTC
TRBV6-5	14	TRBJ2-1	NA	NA	CASSYSGGLNEQFF	TGTGCCAGCAGTTACTCAGGGGGTCTCAATGAGCAGTTCTTC
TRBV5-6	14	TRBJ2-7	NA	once	CASSLGWSSYEQYF	TGTGCCAGCAGCTTAGGCTGGAGCTCCTACGAGCAGTACTTC
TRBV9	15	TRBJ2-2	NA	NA	CASSVDGGGTGELFF	TGTGCCAGCAGCGTGGATGGGGGCGGAACCGGGGAGCTGTTTTTT
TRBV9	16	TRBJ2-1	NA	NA	CASSATSVRAYNEQFF	TGTGCCAGCAGCGCAACCTCTGTCCGGGCCTACAATGAGCAGTTCTTC
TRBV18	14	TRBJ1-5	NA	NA	CASSEGGFNQPQHF	TGTGCCAGCTCGGAGGGGGGTTTCAATCAGCCCCAGCATTTT
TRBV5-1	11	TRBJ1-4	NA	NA	CASRKNEKLFF	TGCGCCAGCAGGAAGAATGAAAAACTGTTTTTT
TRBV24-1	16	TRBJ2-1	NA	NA	CATSAQGGRLYNEQFF	TGTGCCACCAGTGCCCAGGGTGGGCGGTTGTACAATGAGCAGTTCTTC
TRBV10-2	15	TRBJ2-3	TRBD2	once	CASSELAGGSDTQYF	TGCGCCAGCAGTGAACTAGCGGGAGGATCGGATACGCAGTATTTT
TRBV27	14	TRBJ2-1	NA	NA	CASSLFVTANEQFF	TGTGCCAGCAGTTTATTCGTAACAGCCAATGAGCAGTTCTTC
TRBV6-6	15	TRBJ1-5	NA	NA	CASSYSRDENQPQHF	TGTGCCAGCAGTTACAGCCGGGACGAGAATCAGCCCCAGCATTTT
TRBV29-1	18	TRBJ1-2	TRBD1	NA	CSVPEGRGTGSASYGYTF	TGCAGCGTTCCTGAGGGTCGCGGGACAGGGTCGGCATCCTATGGCTACACCTTC
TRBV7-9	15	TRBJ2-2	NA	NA	CASSLRTTSTGELFF	TGTGCCAGCAGCTTAAGGACGACAAGCACCGGGGAGCTGTTTTTT
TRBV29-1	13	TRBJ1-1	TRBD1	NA	CSYSGTGGTEAFF	TGCAGCTACTCCGGGACAGGGGGCACTGAAGCTTTCTTT
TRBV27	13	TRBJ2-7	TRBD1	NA	CASSLQTGYEQYF	TGTGCCAGCAGTCTCCAGACAGGGTACGAGCAGTACTTC
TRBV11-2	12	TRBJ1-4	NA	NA	CASSLVGEKLFF	TGTGCCAGCAGCTTAGTAGGGGAAAAACTGTTTTTT
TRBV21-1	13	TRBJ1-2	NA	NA	CASSKVGGRGYTF	TGTGCCAGCAGCAAAGTAGGGGGTAGGGGCTACACCTTC
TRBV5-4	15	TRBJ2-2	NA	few	CASSLAEGASGELFF	TGTGCCAGCAGCTTGGCGGAGGGGGCGAGTGGGGAGCTGTTTTTT
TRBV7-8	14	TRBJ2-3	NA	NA	CASSLGGGDVTQYF	TGTGCCAGCAGCTTAGGAGGGGGGGACGTTACGCAGTATTTT
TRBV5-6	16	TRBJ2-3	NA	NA	CASSRRGVEGEDTQYF	TGTGCCAGCAGTCGCCGGGGTGTGGAGGGGGAAGATACGCAGTATTTT
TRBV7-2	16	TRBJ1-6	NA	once	CASSLVAGAYNSPLHF	TGTGCCAGCAGCTTAGTCGCCGGGGCTTATAATTCACCCCTCCACTTT
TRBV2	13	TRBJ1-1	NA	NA	CASSVESDINRFF	TGTGCCAGCAGTGTCGAATCGGACATCAATCGATTCTTT
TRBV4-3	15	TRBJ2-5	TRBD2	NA	CASSHLRGDQETQYF	TGCGCCAGCAGCCATCTGCGGGGGGACCAAGAGACCCAGTACTTC
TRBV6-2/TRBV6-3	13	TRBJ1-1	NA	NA	CASSYLLNTEAFF	TGTGCCAGCAGTTATCTTTTAAACACTGAAGCTTTCTTT
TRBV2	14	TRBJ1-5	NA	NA	CASSKGDSNQPQHF	TGTGCCAGCAGTAAAGGGGATAGCAATCAGCCCCAGCATTTT
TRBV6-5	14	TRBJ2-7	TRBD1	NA	CASSSGTGVYEQYF	TGTGCCAGCAGTTCCGGGACAGGGGTCTACGAGCAGTACTTC
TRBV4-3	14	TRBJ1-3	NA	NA	CASSQGDSGNTIYF	TGCGCCAGCAGCCAAGGTGACTCTGGAAACACCATATATTTT